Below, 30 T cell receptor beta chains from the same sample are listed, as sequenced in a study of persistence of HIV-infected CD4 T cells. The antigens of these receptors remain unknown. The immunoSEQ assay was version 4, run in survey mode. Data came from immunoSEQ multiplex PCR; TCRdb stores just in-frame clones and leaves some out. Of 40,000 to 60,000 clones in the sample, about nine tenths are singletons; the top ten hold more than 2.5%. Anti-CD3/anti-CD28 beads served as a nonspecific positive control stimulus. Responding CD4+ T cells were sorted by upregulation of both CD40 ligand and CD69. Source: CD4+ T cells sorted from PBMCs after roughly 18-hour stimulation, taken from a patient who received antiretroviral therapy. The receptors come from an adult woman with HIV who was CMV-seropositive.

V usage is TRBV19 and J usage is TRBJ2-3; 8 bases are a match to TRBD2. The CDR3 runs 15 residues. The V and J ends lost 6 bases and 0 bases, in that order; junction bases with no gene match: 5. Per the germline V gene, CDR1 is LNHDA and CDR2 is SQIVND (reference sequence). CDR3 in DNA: TGTGCCAGTAGGGGCGGGAGGTTTAGCACAGATACGCAGTATTTT. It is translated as CASRGGRFSTDTQYF. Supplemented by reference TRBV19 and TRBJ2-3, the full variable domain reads DGGITQSPKYLFRKEGQNVTLSCEQNLNHDAMYWYRQDPGQGLRLIYYSQIVNDFQKGDIAEGYSVSREKKESFPLTVTSAQKNPTAFYLCASRGGRFSTDTQYFGPGTRLTVL.

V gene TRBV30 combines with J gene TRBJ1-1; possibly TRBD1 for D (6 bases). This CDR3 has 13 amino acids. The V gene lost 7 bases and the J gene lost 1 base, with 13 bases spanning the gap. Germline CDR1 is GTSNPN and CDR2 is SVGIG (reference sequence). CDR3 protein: CASTADRNTEAFF. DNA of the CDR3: TGTGCCTCAACCGCGGACAGGAACACTGAAGCTTTCTTT. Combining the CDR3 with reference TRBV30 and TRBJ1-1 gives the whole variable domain SQTIHQWPATLVQPVGSPLSLECTVEGTSNPNLYWYRQAAGRGLQLLFYSVGIGQISSEVPQNLSASRPQDRQFILSSKKLLLSDSGFYLCASTADRNTEAFFGQGTRLTVV.

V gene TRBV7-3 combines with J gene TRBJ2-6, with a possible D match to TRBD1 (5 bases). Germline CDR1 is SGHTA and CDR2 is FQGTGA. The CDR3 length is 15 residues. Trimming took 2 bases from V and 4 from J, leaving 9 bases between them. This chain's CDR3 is CASSLQGPGANVLTF. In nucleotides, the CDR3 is TGTGCCAGCAGCTTACAGGGTCCGGGGGCCAACGTCCTGACTTTC.

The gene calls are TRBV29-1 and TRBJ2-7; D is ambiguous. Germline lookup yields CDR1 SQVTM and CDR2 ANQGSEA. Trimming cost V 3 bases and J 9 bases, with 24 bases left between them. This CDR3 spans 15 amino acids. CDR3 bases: TGCAGCGTTGAGAATCAGGATAGTCTCCTACGAGGGCAGTACTTC. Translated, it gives CSVENQDSLLRGQYF.

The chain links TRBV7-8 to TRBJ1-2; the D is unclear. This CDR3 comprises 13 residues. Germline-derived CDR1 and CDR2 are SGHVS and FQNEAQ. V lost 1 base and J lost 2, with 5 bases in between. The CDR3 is CASSLGGNYGYTF. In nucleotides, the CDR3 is TGTGCCAGCAGCTTAGGGGGAAACTATGGCTACACCTTC.

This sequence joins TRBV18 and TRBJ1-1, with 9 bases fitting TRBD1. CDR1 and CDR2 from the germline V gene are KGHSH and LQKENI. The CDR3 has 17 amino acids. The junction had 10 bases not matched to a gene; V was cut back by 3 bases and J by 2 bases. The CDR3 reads CASSPPGQGFFNTEAFF. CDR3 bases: TGTGCCAGCTCACCTCCGGGACAGGGATTCTTTAACACTGAAGCTTTCTTT.

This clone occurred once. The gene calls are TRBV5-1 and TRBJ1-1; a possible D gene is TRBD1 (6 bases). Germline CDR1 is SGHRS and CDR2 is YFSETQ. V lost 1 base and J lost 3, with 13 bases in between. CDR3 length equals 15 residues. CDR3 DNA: TGCGCCAGCAGCTTGCTCGGACAGACACACACTGAAGCTTTCTTT. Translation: CASSLLGQTHTEAFF. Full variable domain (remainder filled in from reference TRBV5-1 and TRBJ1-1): KAGVTQTPRYLIKTRGQQVTLSCSPISGHRSVSWYQQTPGQGLQFLFEYFSETQRNKGNFPGRFSGRQFSNSRSEMNVSTLELGDSALYLCASSLLGQTHTEAFFGQGTRLTVV.

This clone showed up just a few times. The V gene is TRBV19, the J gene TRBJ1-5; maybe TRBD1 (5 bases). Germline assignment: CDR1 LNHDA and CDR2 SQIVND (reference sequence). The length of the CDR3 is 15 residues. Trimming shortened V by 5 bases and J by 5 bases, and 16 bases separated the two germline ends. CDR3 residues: CASSLSRTRDQPQHF. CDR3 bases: TGTGCCAGTAGTTTATCCCGGACACGAGATCAGCCCCAGCATTTT.

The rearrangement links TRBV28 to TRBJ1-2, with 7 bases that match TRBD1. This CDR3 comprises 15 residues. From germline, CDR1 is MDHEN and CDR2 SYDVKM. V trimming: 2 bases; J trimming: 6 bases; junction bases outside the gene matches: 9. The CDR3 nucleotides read TGTGCCAGCAGTTTAGTCGGAGCAGGGGGGAATGGCTACACCTTC. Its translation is CASSLVGAGGNGYTF.

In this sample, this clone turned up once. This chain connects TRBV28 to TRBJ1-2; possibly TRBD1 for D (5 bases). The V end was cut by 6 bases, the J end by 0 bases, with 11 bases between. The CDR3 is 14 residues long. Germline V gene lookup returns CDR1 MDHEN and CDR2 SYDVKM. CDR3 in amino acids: CASRVWTTNYGYTF. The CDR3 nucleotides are TGTGCCAGCAGGGTTTGGACAACTAACTATGGCTACACCTTC.

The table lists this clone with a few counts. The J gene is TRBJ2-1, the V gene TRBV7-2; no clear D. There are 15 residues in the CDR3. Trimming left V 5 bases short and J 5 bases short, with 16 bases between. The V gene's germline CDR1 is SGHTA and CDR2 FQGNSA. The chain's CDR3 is CASSLVLDVNNEQFF. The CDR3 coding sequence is TGTGCCAGCAGCCTCGTCCTAGACGTCAACAATGAGCAGTTCTTC.

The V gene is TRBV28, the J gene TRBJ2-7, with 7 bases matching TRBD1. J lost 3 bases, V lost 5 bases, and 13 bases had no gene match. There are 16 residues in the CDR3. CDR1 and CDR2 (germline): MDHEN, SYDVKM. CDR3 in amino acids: CASSTTDRPVVYEQYF. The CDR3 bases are TGTGCCAGCAGTACGACGGACAGGCCCGTAGTCTACGAGCAGTACTTC.

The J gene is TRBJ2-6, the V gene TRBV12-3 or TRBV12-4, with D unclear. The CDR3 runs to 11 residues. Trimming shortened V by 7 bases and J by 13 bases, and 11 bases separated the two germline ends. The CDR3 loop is CASTLESVLTF. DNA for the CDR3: TGTGCCAGCACCCTTGAGTCAGTCCTGACTTTC.

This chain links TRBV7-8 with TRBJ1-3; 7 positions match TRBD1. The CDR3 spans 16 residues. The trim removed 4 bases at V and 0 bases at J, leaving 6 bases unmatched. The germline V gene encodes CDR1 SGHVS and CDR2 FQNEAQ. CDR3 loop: CASSWGQLDSGNTIYF. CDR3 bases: TGTGCCAGCAGCTGGGGACAGCTAGACTCTGGAAACACCATATATTTT.

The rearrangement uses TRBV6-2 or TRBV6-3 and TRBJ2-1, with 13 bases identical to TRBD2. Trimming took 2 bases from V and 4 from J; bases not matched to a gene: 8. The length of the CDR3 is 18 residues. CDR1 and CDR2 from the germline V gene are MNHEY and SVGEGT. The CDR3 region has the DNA TGTGCCAGCAGTTACGTCTTAGGGACTAGCGGGGATTACAATGAGCAGTTCTTC. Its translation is CASSYVLGTSGDYNEQFF.

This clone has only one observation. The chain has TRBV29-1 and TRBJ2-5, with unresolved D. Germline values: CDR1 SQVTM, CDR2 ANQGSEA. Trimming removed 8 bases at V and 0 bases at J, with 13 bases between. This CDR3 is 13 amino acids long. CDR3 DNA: TGCAGCCATAGTTTGGATCACCAAGAGACCCAGTACTTC. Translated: CSHSLDHQETQYF.

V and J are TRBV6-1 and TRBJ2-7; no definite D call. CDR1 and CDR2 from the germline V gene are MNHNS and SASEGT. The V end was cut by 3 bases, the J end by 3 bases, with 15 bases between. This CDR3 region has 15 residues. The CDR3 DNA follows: TGTGCCAGCAGTGAGGAGAGACACCGGTACTACGAGCAGTACTTC. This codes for CASSEERHRYYEQYF.

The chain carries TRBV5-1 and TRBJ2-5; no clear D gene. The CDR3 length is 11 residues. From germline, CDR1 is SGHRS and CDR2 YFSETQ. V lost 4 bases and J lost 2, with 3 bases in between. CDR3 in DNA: TGCGCCAGCAGCGTACAAGAGACCCAGTACTTC. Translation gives CASSVQETQYF.

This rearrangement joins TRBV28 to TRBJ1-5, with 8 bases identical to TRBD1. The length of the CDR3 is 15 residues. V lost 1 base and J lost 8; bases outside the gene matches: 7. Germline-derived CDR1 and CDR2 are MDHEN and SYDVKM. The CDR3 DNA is TGTGCCAGCAGTTTATCACCAGGGGGCATGGAGCCCCAGCATTTT. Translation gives CASSLSPGGMEPQHF. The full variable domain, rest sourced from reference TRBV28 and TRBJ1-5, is DVKVTQSSRYLVKRTGEKVFLECVQDMDHENMFWYRQDPGLGLRLIYFSYDVKMKEKGDIPEGYSVSREKKERFSLILESASTNQTSMYLCASSLSPGGMEPQHFGDGTRLSIL.

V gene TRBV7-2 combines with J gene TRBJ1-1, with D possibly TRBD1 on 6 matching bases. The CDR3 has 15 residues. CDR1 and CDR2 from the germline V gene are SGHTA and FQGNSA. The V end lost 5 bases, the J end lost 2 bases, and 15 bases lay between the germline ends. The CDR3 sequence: CASSPQGQINTEAFF. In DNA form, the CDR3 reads TGTGCCAGCAGCCCACAGGGACAAATCAACACTGAAGCTTTCTTT.

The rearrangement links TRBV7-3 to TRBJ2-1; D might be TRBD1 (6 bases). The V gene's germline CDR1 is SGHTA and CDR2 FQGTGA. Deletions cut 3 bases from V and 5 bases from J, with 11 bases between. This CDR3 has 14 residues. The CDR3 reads CASSFSRGNNEQFF. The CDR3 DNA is TGTGCCAGCAGCTTTAGCAGGGGAAACAATGAGCAGTTCTTC.

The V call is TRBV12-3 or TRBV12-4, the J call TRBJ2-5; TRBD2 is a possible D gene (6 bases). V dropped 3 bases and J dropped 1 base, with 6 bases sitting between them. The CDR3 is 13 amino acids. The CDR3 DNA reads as TGTGCCAGCAGTTTCGGGAGCCAAGAGACCCAGTACTTC. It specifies CASSFGSQETQYF.

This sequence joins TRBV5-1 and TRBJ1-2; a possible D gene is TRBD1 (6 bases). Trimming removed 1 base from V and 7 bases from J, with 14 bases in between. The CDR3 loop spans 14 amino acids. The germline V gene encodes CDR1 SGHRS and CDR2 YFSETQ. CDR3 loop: CASSLRWGASGYTF. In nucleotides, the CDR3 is TGCGCCAGCAGCTTGAGGTGGGGGGCGAGTGGCTACACCTTC. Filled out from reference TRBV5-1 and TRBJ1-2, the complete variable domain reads KAGVTQTPRYLIKTRGQQVTLSCSPISGHRSVSWYQQTPGQGLQFLFEYFSETQRNKGNFPGRFSGRQFSNSRSEMNVSTLELGDSALYLCASSLRWGASGYTFGSGTRLTVV.

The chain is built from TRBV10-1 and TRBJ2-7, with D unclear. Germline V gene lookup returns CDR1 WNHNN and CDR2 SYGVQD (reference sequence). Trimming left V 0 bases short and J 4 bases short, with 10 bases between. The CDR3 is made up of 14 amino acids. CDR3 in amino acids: CASSESHLNYEQYF. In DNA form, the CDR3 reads TGCGCCAGCAGTGAGTCGCATCTGAATTACGAGCAGTACTTC.

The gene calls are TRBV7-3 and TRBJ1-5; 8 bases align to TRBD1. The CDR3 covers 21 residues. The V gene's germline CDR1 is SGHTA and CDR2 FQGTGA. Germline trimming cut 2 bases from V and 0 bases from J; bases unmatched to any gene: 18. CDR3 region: CASSLERYRDRRIYSNQPQHF. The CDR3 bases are TGTGCCAGCAGCTTAGAACGGTACCGGGACAGGAGAATCTATAGCAATCAGCCCCAGCATTTT.

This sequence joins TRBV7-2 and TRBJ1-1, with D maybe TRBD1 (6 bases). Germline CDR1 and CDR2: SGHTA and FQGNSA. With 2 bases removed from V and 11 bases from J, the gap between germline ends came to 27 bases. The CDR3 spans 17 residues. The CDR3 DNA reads TGTGCCAGCAGCTTACCAGGGGCGGCAGGGATTTATCGCACCGCTTTCTTT. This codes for CASSLPGAAGIYRTAFF.

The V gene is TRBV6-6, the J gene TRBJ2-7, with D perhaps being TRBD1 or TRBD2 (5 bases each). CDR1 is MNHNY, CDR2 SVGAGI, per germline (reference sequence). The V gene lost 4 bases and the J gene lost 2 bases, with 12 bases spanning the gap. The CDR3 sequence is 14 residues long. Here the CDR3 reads CASSFNVGPYEQYF. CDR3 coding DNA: TGTGCCAGCAGTTTTAACGTGGGACCCTACGAGCAGTACTTC.

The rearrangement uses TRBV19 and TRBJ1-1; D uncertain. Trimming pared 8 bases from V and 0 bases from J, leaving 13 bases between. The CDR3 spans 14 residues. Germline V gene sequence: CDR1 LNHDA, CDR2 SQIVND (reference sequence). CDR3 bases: TGTGCCAGTCAGGTCAACCTCATGAACACTGAAGCTTTCTTT. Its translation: CASQVNLMNTEAFF.

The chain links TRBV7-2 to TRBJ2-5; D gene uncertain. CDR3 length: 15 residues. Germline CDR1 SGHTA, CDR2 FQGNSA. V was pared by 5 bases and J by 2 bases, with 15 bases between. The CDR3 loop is CASSEGPGYQETQYF. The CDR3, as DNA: TGTGCCAGCAGCGAAGGCCCGGGCTATCAAGAGACCCAGTACTTC.

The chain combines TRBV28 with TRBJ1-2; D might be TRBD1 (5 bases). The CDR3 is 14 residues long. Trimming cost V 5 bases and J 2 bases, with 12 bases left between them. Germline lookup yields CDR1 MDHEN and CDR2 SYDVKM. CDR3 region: CASSPGGGNYGYTF. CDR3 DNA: TGTGCCAGCAGTCCTGGGGGGGGGAACTATGGCTACACCTTC.